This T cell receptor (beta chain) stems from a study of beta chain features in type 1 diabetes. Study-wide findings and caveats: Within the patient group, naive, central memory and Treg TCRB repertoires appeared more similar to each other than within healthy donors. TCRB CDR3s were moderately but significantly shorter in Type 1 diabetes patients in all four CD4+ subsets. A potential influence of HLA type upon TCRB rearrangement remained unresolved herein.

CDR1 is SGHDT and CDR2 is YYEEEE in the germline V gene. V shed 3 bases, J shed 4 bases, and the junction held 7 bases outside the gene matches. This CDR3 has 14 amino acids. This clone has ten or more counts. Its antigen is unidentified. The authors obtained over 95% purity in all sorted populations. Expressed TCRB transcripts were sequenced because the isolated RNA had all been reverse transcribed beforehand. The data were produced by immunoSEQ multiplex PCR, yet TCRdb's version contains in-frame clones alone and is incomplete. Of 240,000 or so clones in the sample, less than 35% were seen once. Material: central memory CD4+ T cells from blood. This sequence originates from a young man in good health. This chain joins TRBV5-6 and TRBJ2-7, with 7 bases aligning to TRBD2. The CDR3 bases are TGTGCCAGCAGCTCGGGACTAAACCTATACGAGCAGTACTTC. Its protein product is CASSSGLNLYEQYF.